These 30 T cell receptor beta chains were all obtained from the same sample, sequenced in a study of shared clonotypes between healthy human individuals. TCRdb keeps only in-frame clones here, not all; method: immunoSEQ multiplex PCR. The data contain a few million clones, approximately 90% of them singletons. Sequencing input: naive CD4+ T cells sorted from blood. Noted subset: CD45RA+ positively selected. The receptors derive from a man between 18 and 29 years old in good health.

The rearrangement links TRBV6-1 to TRBJ1-4; a possible D gene is TRBD1 (6 bases). The CDR3 runs 14 residues. Looked up from germline, CDR1 is MNHNS and CDR2 is SASEGT. Trimming took off 4 bases at V and 7 bases at J, with 13 bases between the two ends. The CDR3 protein is CASSVQGSVEKLFF. The CDR3 nucleotides read TGTGCCAGCAGTGTGCAGGGGTCAGTTGAAAAACTGTTTTTT.

The rearrangement joins TRBV5-4 to TRBJ2-2; D may correspond to TRBD1 or TRBD2 (6 bases each). V shed 1 base and J shed 3 bases, with 10 bases lying between them. This CDR3 has 15 residues. Germline V gene data show CDR1 as SGHNT and CDR2 as YYREEE (reference sequence). CDR3 sequence (DNA): TGTGCCAGCAGCTTGTATAGGGGGGACACCGGGGAGCTGTTTTTT. The encoded protein is CASSLYRGDTGELFF.

The rearrangement links TRBV6-6 to TRBJ2-7; 10 positions agree with TRBD1. The junction had 10 bases not matched to a gene; V was cut back by 7 bases and J by 4 bases. The CDR3 covers 15 residues. Germline assignment: CDR1 MNHNY and CDR2 SVGAGI (reference sequence). The CDR3 is CASKNPGQGSYEQYF. CDR3 DNA sequence: TGTGCCAGCAAAAATCCGGGACAGGGGTCGTACGAGCAGTACTTC.

The rearrangement uses TRBV6-5 and TRBJ1-4; the D is unclear. This CDR3 is built from 14 residues. Germline values: CDR1 MNHEY, CDR2 SVGAGI. Trimming stripped 2 bases from V and 5 bases from J, with 9 bases between. CDR3 nucleotides: TGTGCCAGCAGTTACGAGGCAAAGAATGAAAAACTGTTTTTT. The encoded protein is CASSYEAKNEKLFF.

The chain couples TRBV20-1 to TRBJ2-3; D not certain. Trimming removed 6 bases at V and 5 bases at J, with 9 bases between. In germline, CDR1 is DFQATT, CDR2 SNEGSKA (reference sequence). The CDR3 length is 11 residues. The CDR3 region is CSATIGDTQYF. For the CDR3, the DNA is TGCAGTGCCACGATCGGAGATACGCAGTATTTT.

The chain uses TRBV29-1 and TRBJ2-5; no firm D call. This CDR3 contains 14 residues. The ends were cut back, 4 bases at V and 0 bases at J, with 12 bases in the middle. Germline values: CDR1 SQVTM, CDR2 ANQGSEA. The CDR3, as DNA: TGCAGCGTTGTGGGTTACCAGAACCAAGAGACCCAGTACTTC. Residues: CSVVGYQNQETQYF.

This clone has only a few counts. The chain couples TRBV10-1 to TRBJ1-1; 8 positions match TRBD1. Germline V gene lookup returns CDR1 WNHNN and CDR2 SYGVQD (reference sequence). The CDR3 consists of 14 residues. Losses at the gene ends were 6 bases for V and 2 bases for J; bases not matched to a gene: 5. The CDR3 coding sequence is TGCGCCAGCAGCCCCGGACAGGGAAACACTGAAGCTTTCTTT. It translates to CASSPGQGNTEAFF.

This chain connects TRBV4-3 to TRBJ2-7, with D unresolved. Trimming pared 1 base from V and 4 bases from J, leaving 11 bases between. There are 14 residues in the CDR3. Per germline, CDR1 LGHNA and CDR2 YSLEER. The DNA of the CDR3 is TGCGCCAGCAGCCAAGCTCACACACAGTACGAGCAGTACTTC. Translated, it gives CASSQAHTQYEQYF.

The chain links TRBV6-6 to TRBJ1-5; D remains ambiguous. Germline values: CDR1 MNHNY, CDR2 SVGAGI (reference sequence). Trimming left V 7 bases short and J 1 base short, with 14 bases between. The CDR3 sequence is 15 residues long. CDR3 nucleotides: TGTGCCAGCATCTCAAGGGTGGAGAGCAATCAGCCCCAGCATTTT. It codes for CASISRVESNQPQHF.

The chain has TRBV19 and TRBJ2-1; no definite D call. The V gene lost 5 bases and the J gene lost 8 bases, with 16 bases spanning the gap. CDR3 length: 14 amino acids. Germline lookup yields CDR1 LNHDA and CDR2 SQIVND (reference sequence). The CDR3 here is CASSPTKVHDEQFF. The CDR3 nucleotides read TGTGCCAGTAGTCCAACGAAGGTACACGATGAGCAGTTCTTC.

This clone has a handful of counts. The rearrangement joins TRBV27 to TRBJ2-7; 14 bases are a match to TRBD2. The V gene's germline CDR1 is MNHEY and CDR2 SMNVEV (reference sequence). CDR3 size: 18 residues. The V gene end was trimmed by 4 bases and the J gene end by 3 bases; junction bases not matched to a gene: 11. CDR3 in DNA: TGTGCCAGCAGTTACCGTGGGACTAGCGGGAGTTACTTCTACGAGCAGTACTTC. It codes for CASSYRGTSGSYFYEQYF.

The chain is built from TRBV5-1 and TRBJ1-2; D is ambiguous. From germline, CDR1 is SGHRS and CDR2 YFSETQ. This CDR3 spans 14 amino acids. V was shortened by 4 bases and J by 3 bases, with 13 bases between the two germline ends. As DNA, the CDR3 is TGCGCCAGCAGCCCAGAGGCGGGGTACTATGGCTACACCTTC. Translating it yields CASSPEAGYYGYTF.

The V and J genes are TRBV29-1 and TRBJ2-5; the match to TRBD1 covers 7 bases. The CDR3 is 12 residues long. The trim removed 6 bases at V and 3 bases at J, leaving 4 bases unmatched. Germline-derived CDR1 and CDR2 are SQVTM and ANQGSEA. The CDR3 DNA follows: TGCAGCGTCCATACAGGGGAAGAGACCCAGTACTTC. Amino acids: CSVHTGEETQYF.

V and J are TRBV5-1 and TRBJ2-7; TRBD1 aligns across 9 bases. Germline trimming cut 0 bases from V and 3 bases from J; bases unmatched to any gene: 4. Per the germline V gene, CDR1 is SGHRS and CDR2 is YFSETQ. CDR3 size: 15 residues. CDR3 coding DNA: TGCGCCAGCAGCTTGGGACAGGGGGACCGCTACGAGCAGTACTTC. Translated, it gives CASSLGQGDRYEQYF.

The chain combines TRBV5-1 with TRBJ2-1; weak D call: TRBD2 (6 bases). The CDR3 totals 13 residues. CDR1 SGHRS and CDR2 YFSETQ come from the germline V gene. Trimming removed 3 bases from V and 9 bases from J, with 13 bases in between. The CDR3 nucleotides read TGCGCCAGCAGCTCCCCTAGCGCCGGTGAGCAGTTCTTC. Its protein is CASSSPSAGEQFF. The full variable domain, rest sourced from reference TRBV5-1 and TRBJ2-1, is KAGVTQTPRYLIKTRGQQVTLSCSPISGHRSVSWYQQTPGQGLQFLFEYFSETQRNKGNFPGRFSGRQFSNSRSEMNVSTLELGDSALYLCASSSPSAGEQFFGPGTRLTVL.

This chain links TRBV11-2 with TRBJ2-7, with a possible D match to TRBD2 (5 bases). Germline CDR1 SGHAT, CDR2 FQNNGV. The CDR3 loop spans 13 amino acids. V dropped 4 bases and J dropped 3 bases, with 10 bases sitting between them. The CDR3 loop is CASSSGVNYEQYF. As DNA, the CDR3 is TGTGCCAGCAGCTCCGGGGTAAACTACGAGCAGTACTTC.

This rearrangement joins TRBV2 to TRBJ2-2; 12 bases fit TRBD2. This CDR3 is 15 amino acids long. Losses at the gene ends were 6 bases for V and 6 bases for J; bases not matched to a gene: 5. Per the germline V gene, CDR1 is SNHLY and CDR2 is FYNNEI. CDR3 region: CASSRLAGDSGELFF. The CDR3 region has the DNA TGTGCCAGCAGCCGACTAGCGGGGGATTCCGGGGAGCTGTTTTTT.

CDR3 DNA sequence: TGCGCCAGCAGCGTGGGGGACACAGATACGCAGTATTTT. Translated, it gives CASSVGDTDTQYF. This chain connects TRBV5-1 to TRBJ2-3; either TRBD1 or TRBD2 may fit D (5 bases each). Germline lookup yields CDR1 SGHRS and CDR2 YFSETQ. Trimming pared 4 bases from V and 2 bases from J, leaving 8 bases between. CDR3 size: 13 residues. Combining the CDR3 with reference TRBV5-1 and TRBJ2-3 gives the whole variable domain KAGVTQTPRYLIKTRGQQVTLSCSPISGHRSVSWYQQTPGQGLQFLFEYFSETQRNKGNFPGRFSGRQFSNSRSEMNVSTLELGDSALYLCASSVGDTDTQYFGPGTRLTVL.

The chain combines TRBV27 with TRBJ1-1; D remains ambiguous. The CDR3 runs to 14 residues. Germline V gene lookup returns CDR1 MNHEY and CDR2 SMNVEV (reference sequence). The V end lost 5 bases, the J end lost 5 bases, and 15 bases lay between the germline ends. The CDR3 loop reads CASSPSGVWTEAFF. The CDR3 DNA follows: TGTGCCAGCAGTCCGAGTGGGGTTTGGACTGAAGCTTTCTTT.

The V call is TRBV5-5, the J call TRBJ1-5; TRBD1 might be the D (6 bases). Germline V gene lookup returns CDR1 SGHKS and CDR2 YYEKEE (reference sequence). The CDR3 spans 15 residues. V lost 4 bases to trimming and J lost 0 bases, with 11 bases between them. CDR3 coding DNA: TGTGCCAGCAGCGCTGAAGGGGGTAGCAATCAGCCCCAGCATTTT. Translation: CASSAEGGSNQPQHF.

Regarding this clone: Other DNA sequences of this sample code for an identical CDR3. This chain connects TRBV9 to TRBJ2-3; TRBD1 is a possible D gene (6 bases). Trimming left V 0 bases short and J 6 bases short, with 8 bases between. The CDR3 contains 13 residues. Looked up from germline, CDR1 is SGDLS and CDR2 is YYNGEE. CDR3: CASSVGGLDTQYF. CDR3 sequence (DNA): TGTGCCAGCAGCGTAGGGGGGCTGGATACGCAGTATTTT.

The rearrangement joins TRBV7-2 to TRBJ2-2, with D possibly TRBD2 on 5 matching bases. V was cut by 1 base and J by 2 bases, with 11 bases left in between. Germline V lookup: CDR1 SGHTA, CDR2 FQGNSA. The CDR3 length is 16 residues. The CDR3 sequence: CASSLDIGINTGELFF. The CDR3 DNA is TGTGCCAGCAGCTTAGATATCGGGATTAACACCGGGGAGCTGTTTTTT.

This clone was picked up a small number of times. The sample holds other DNA sequences that translate to the same CDR3. The rearrangement uses TRBV6-1 and TRBJ1-6; the match to TRBD1 covers 10 bases. The V and J ends lost 6 bases and 7 bases, in that order; junction bases with no gene match: 3. CDR1 and CDR2 (germline): MNHNS, SASEGT. This CDR3 is built from 14 residues. CDR3 loop: CASRPGQGNSPLHF. CDR3 in DNA: TGTGCCAGCAGGCCGGGACAGGGGAATTCACCCCTCCACTTT.

This clone was counted once. The V call is TRBV6-6, the J call TRBJ1-1; a possible D gene is TRBD1 (5 bases). V shed 4 bases and J shed 6 bases, with 9 bases lying between them. The CDR3 sequence is 12 residues long. CDR1 is MNHNY and CDR2 is SVGAGI in the germline V gene (reference sequence). CDR3 amino acids: CASSFRGAEAFF. The CDR3 DNA reads as TGTGCCAGCAGTTTCCGGGGCGCTGAAGCTTTCTTT.

The chain employs TRBV5-5 and TRBJ1-3, with 9 bases aligning to TRBD1. Looked up from germline, CDR1 is SGHKS and CDR2 is YYEKEE (reference sequence). V was clipped by 4 bases and J by 3 bases; unmatched bases: 14. There are 18 residues in the CDR3. CDR3 sequence: CASSTGQGSLFVGNTIYF. The CDR3 region has the DNA TGTGCCAGCAGCACCGGACAGGGGTCTCTATTTGTTGGAAACACCATATATTTT.

The chain joins TRBV9 to TRBJ1-3; 10 bases fit TRBD1. The CDR3 sequence is 13 residues long. CDR1 is SGDLS and CDR2 is YYNGEE in the germline V gene. The ends lost 7 bases at V and 3 bases at J; junction bases unmatched: 1. The CDR3 spells CASGQGDGNTIYF. DNA for the CDR3: TGTGCCAGCGGACAGGGGGATGGAAACACCATATATTTT.

As concerns this clone: Other DNA sequences within the sample encode an identical CDR3. The chain carries TRBV19 and TRBJ1-5, with TRBD1 matching 7 bases. Germline CDR1 reads LNHDA; CDR2 reads SQIVND (reference sequence). J lost 2 bases, V lost 3 bases, and 1 base had no gene match. CDR3 length equals 14 residues. CDR3 DNA: TGTGCCAGTAGTATCACAGGGGGCAATCAGCCCCAGCATTTT. Amino acid sequence: CASSITGGNQPQHF.

The V gene is TRBV5-1, the J gene TRBJ1-1, with 9 bases fitting TRBD1. There are 14 residues in the CDR3. V shed 6 bases, J shed 1 base, and the junction held 4 bases outside the gene matches. Germline V gene data show CDR1 as SGHRS and CDR2 as YFSETQ. CDR3 in amino acids: CASTPGQGNTEAFF. The CDR3 DNA follows: TGCGCCAGCACCCCGGGACAGGGGAACACTGAAGCTTTCTTT.

Here the CDR3 DNA reads TGTGCCAGCAGGAATTGGGACTCCTACGAGCAGTACTTC. Protein sequence: CASRNWDSYEQYF. The chain has TRBV2 and TRBJ2-7; D gene uncertain. Between the trimmed V and J ends, which lost 6 bases and 0 bases, there was a span of 9 bases. CDR1 is SNHLY and CDR2 is FYNNEI in the germline V gene. The CDR3 spans 13 residues.

A word on this clone: The sample holds other DNA sequences that translate to the same CDR3. The chain recombines TRBV5-1 with TRBJ2-3; the match to TRBD2 covers 9 bases. Trimming took 0 bases from V and 0 from J; bases not matched to a gene: 2. CDR3 length: 16 residues. Germline CDR1 reads SGHRS; CDR2 reads YFSETQ. CDR3: CASSLGTSGSTDTQYF. The CDR3 DNA reads as TGCGCCAGCAGCTTGGGTACTAGCGGGAGCACAGATACGCAGTATTTT.